Described below is a single T cell receptor (beta chain) sequence and its context. This sample is part of a study of Graves' ophthalmopathy and Graves' hyperthyroidism. The CDR3 runs 19 residues. The V gene's germline CDR1 is SGHDN and CDR2 FVKESK. V lost 1 base, J lost 0 bases, and 11 bases stayed unmatched. Amplified TCR beta CDR3 regions were obtained using RNA transcripts as template. First-round RT-PCR with HTBI primers preceded a second-round multiplex PCR. TCRdb reprocessed the multiplex PCR reads with MiXCR, giving one entry per CDR3 protein. The sample has 900,000 to 1,200,000 distinct CDR3 sequences; less than 45% are singletons.

This TCR was recovered from an adult man with Graves' hyperthyroidism. The V gene is TRBV14, the J gene TRBJ2-7, with TRBD2 matching 11 bases. Sequenced material: peripheral blood or thyroid tissue (not recorded which). The CDR3 spells CASSQVAVAGGRSSYEQYF. The CDR3 DNA reads TGTGCCAGCAGCCAAGTGGCGGTAGCGGGAGGGCGGAGCTCCTACGAGCAGTACTTC. The entire variable domain, with the rest obtained from reference TRBV14 and TRBJ2-7, is as follows: EAGVTQFPSHSVIEKGQTVTLRCDPISGHDNLYWYRRVMGKEIKFLLHFVKESKQDESGMPNNRFLAERTGGTYSTLKVQPAELEDSGVYFCASSQVAVAGGRSSYEQYFGPGTRLTVT.